A selection of T cell receptor beta chains follows, all from one sample in a study of T cells in localized non-small cell lung cancer. The assay was immunoSEQ multiplex PCR, and TCRdb's table has in-frame clones only and misses some. The sample holds approximately 150,000 clones, 89% seen once. This specimen consisted of peripheral blood, obtained before any cancer treatment. The receptors originated from a female donor older than 55 with stage I lung adenocarcinoma. CDR3s include the opening cysteine and the closing phenylalanine or tryptophan. D genes are given only for firm matches. Rows give clone size only sometimes, using once, few, many, or a class for an expanded clone.

clone size	V gene	D gene	J gene	CDR3 length	CDR3 DNA	CDR3 protein
.	TRBV19	TRBD2	TRBJ2-7	13	TGTGCCAGTAAGGTAGCGGGAGGGCGCGAGCAGTACTTC	CASKVAGGREQYF
.	TRBV19	.	TRBJ2-7	13	TGTGCCAGTAGCCGCCGGACTAATTACGAGCAGTACTTC	CASSRRTNYEQYF
.	TRBV14	.	TRBJ2-7	15	TGTGCCAGCAGCCAAGGTCACGGGTTCTCCTACGAGCAGTACTTC	CASSQGHGFSYEQYF
.	TRBV20-1	.	TRBJ2-3	11	TGCAGTGCTAGACTCGGAGATACGCAGTATTTT	CSARLGDTQYF
.	TRBV6-6	.	TRBJ1-5	12	TGTGCCAGCACCCACTCGAATCAGCCCCAGCATTTT	CASTHSNQPQHF
few	TRBV18	.	TRBJ2-1	14	TGTGCCAGCTCACCACCGCCCTTATACAATGAGCAGTTCTTC	CASSPPPLYNEQFF
.	TRBV7-2	.	TRBJ2-3	14	TGTGCCAGCAGCTTAGGCGGCATCACAGATACGCAGTATTTT	CASSLGGITDTQYF
.	TRBV4-1	.	TRBJ2-1	16	TGCGCCAGCAGCAGCCTTGGGGGTGGTGGGGCCAATGAGCAGTTCTTC	CASSSLGGGGANEQFF
.	TRBV27	.	TRBJ1-3	16	TGTGCCAGCAGTTTGGGAGGGTTTCTCTCTGGAAACACCATATATTTT	CASSLGGFLSGNTIYF
.	TRBV6-1	TRBD2	TRBJ2-2	13	TGTGCCAGCAGTCGCACTAGCGGGAATGTCCTGTTTTTT	CASSRTSGNVLFF
.	TRBV6-6	.	TRBJ1-2	15	TGTGCCAGCAGTTACCCGAATGCGGGAAACTATGGCTACACCTTC	CASSYPNAGNYGYTF
.	TRBV28	.	TRBJ1-1	16	TGTGCCATCCTCTTAGGGGAGGGGAGGGGAGTCACTGAAGCTTTCTTT	CAILLGEGRGVTEAFF
.	TRBV5-1	.	TRBJ2-3	14	TGCGCCAGCAGCTTGGGAGGGGGCACAGATACGCAGTATTTT	CASSLGGGTDTQYF
once	TRBV9	.	TRBJ2-3	15	TGTGCCAGCAGCGTAGAGGGGGGGCACACAGATACGCAGTATTTT	CASSVEGGHTDTQYF
.	TRBV19	.	TRBJ2-2	13	TGTGCCAGTGGTACAGGGTACACCGGGGAGCTGTTTTTT	CASGTGYTGELFF
.	TRBV10-1	TRBD1	TRBJ2-7	15	TGCGCCAGCAGTGAGTCTAGGACAGGGGTTCTATTTAGATACTTC	CASSESRTGVLFRYF
.	TRBV9	TRBD2	TRBJ2-7	16	TGTGCCAGCAGCGTATACGGACTAGCGGCAACCGACGAGCAGTACTTC	CASSVYGLAATDEQYF
.	TRBV7-8	.	TRBJ2-1	15	TGTGCCAGCTCACTCCGGGACTCAGTGGGGGGAGGGCAGTTCTTC	CASSLRDSVGGGQFF
.	TRBV11-2	TRBD1	TRBJ2-4	14	TGTGCCAGCAGCGCGACGCGACAGGGGAGCATTCAGTACTTC	CASSATRQGSIQYF
.	TRBV11-2	.	TRBJ1-5	14	TGTGCCAGCAGCTTAGAGGGGCGGGGACAGCCCCAGCATTTT	CASSLEGRGQPQHF
.	TRBV9	.	TRBJ1-1	15	TGTGCCAGCAGCGGGGACGGCAGCGTGAACACTGAAGCTTTCTTT	CASSGDGSVNTEAFF
.	TRBV19	TRBD2	TRBJ2-7	14	TGTGCCAGTAGTATGGGTCTAGCGGACTACGAGCAGTACTTC	CASSMGLADYEQYF
.	TRBV19	TRBD2	TRBJ2-1	17	TGTGCCAGTAGTATGCCTGGAAGTTGGACTAGCACCAATGAGCAGTTCTTC	CASSMPGSWTSTNEQFF
.	TRBV19	TRBD2	TRBJ2-1	16	TGTGCCAGTAGTATAGATAGCGGGAGAGGTTACAATGAGCAGTTCTTC	CASSIDSGRGYNEQFF
.	TRBV7-9	TRBD1	TRBJ1-5	17	TGTGCCAGCAGTATAGGACAGGGGGCAGTAGGGAATCAGCCCCAGCATTTT	CASSIGQGAVGNQPQHF
.	TRBV5-5	.	TRBJ2-1	14	TGTGCCAGCAGCCCTTCCTGGTCCTACAATGAGCAGTTCTTC	CASSPSWSYNEQFF
once	TRBV7-8	TRBD1	TRBJ2-2	16	TGTGCCAGCAGCCTCCGGGACAGGGCCGGCACCGGGGAGCTGTTTTTT	CASSLRDRAGTGELFF
.	TRBV6-5	.	TRBJ1-1	14	TGTGCCAGCAGACCCCCCCCCGGGAACACTGAAGCTTTCTTT	CASRPPPGNTEAFF
.	TRBV30	TRBD2	TRBJ2-7	14	TGTGCCTGGAGTGTAGCGGGAGGGCCAAACGAGCAGTACTTC	CAWSVAGGPNEQYF
.	TRBV30	TRBD2	TRBJ2-3	17	TGTGCCTGGAGCGCGGGAGGGCCCTCGAGCCACACAGATACGCAGTATTTT	CAWSAGGPSSHTDTQYF